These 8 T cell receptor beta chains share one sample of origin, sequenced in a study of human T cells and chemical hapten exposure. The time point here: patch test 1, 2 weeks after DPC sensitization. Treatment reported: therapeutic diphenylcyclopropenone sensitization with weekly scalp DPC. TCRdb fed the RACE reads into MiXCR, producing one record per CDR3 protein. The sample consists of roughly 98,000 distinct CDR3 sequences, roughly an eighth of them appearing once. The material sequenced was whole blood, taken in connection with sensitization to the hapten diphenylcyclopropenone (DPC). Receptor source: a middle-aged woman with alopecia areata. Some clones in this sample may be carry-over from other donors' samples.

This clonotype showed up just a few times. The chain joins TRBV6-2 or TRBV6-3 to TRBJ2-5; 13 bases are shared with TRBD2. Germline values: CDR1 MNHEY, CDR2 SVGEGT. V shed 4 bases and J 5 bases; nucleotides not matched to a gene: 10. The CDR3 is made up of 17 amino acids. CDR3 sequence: CASSWGSGLAGAETQYF. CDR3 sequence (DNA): TGTGCCAGCAGTTGGGGGAGCGGACTAGCGGGAGCGGAGACCCAGTACTTC.

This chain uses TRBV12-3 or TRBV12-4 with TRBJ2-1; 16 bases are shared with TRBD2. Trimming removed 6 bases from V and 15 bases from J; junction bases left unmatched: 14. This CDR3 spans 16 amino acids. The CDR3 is CASSRGTGTSGRAAFF. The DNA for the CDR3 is TGTGCCAGCAGCCGCGGTACCGGGACTAGCGGGAGGGCCGCGTTCTTC.

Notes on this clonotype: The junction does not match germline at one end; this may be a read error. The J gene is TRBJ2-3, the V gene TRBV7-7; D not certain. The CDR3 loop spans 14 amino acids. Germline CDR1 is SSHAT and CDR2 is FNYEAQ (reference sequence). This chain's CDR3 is CASSSRPGPDTQYF. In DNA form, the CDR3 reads TGTGCTAGCAGCTCCCGTCCGGGCCCAGATACGCAGTATTTT.

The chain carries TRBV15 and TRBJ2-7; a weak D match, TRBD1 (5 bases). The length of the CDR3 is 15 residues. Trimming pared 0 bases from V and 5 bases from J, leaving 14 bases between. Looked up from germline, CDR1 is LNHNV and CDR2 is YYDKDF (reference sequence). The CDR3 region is CATSRDQAGPHEQYF. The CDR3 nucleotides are TGTGCCACCAGCAGAGATCAGGCAGGGCCCCACGAGCAGTACTTC.

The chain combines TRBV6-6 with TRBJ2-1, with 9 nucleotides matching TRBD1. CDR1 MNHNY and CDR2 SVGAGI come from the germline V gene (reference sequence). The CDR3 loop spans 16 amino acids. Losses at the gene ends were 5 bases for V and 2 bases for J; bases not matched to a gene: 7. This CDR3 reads CASSDRGQGAYNEQFF. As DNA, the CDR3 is TGTGCCAGCAGTGACCGGGGACAGGGAGCCTACAATGAGCAGTTCTTC.

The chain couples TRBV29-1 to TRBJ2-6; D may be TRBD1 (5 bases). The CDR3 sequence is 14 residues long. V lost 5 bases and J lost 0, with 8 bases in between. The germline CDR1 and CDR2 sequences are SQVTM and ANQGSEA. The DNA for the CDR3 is TGCAGCGTTCGACAGTCCTCTGGGGCCAACGTCCTGACTTTC. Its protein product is CSVRQSSGANVLTF.

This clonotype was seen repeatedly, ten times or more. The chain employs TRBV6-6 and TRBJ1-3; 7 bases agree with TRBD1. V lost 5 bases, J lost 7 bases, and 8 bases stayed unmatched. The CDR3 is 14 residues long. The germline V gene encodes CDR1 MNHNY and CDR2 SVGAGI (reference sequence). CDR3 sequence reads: CASSLPTGTNTIYF. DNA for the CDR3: TGTGCCAGCAGTCTCCCGACAGGGACCAACACCATATATTTT.

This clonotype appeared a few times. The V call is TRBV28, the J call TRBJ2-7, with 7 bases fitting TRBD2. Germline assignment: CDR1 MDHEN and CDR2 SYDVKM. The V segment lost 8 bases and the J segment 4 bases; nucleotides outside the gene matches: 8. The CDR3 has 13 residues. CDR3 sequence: CASQRGEGYEQYF. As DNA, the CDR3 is TGTGCCAGCCAGAGAGGGGAGGGGTACGAGCAGTACTTC.